This TCR beta chain was sequenced during a study of long-term antiretroviral therapy in people with HIV. Notes on the study in general: Gathering of blood took place between about 2003 and 2017, possibly under older ART regimens. Post-ART diversity increased but stayed below transplant donor controls.

Comments on this clone: Its target is not known.

Sequencing relied on immunoSEQ assay v3.0, run at survey level. This table comes from immunoSEQ multiplex PCR, and its TCRdb copy is limited to in-frame clones, with some not included. The sample lists 15,000 to 20,000 clones; around three quarters were seen once. CDR1 and CDR2 (germline): SGHRS, YFSETQ. The V and J ends lost 4 bases and 0 bases, in that order; junction bases with no gene match: 8. CDR3 length: 17 residues. The rearrangement uses TRBV5-1 and TRBJ2-7, with 12 bases matching TRBD1. The sequence derives from a man aged 50 or older with HIV. This specimen was unsorted PBMCs, taken 2.2 years after starting antiretroviral therapy. CDR3 sequence (DNA): TGCGCCAGCAGCCTATCAGGGACAGGGGGCCTCTCCTACGAGCAGTACTTC. Its protein product is CASSLSGTGGLSYEQYF. The variable domain in full, with the rest retrieved from reference TRBV5-1 and TRBJ2-7, is KAGVTQTPRYLIKTRGQQVTLSCSPISGHRSVSWYQQTPGQGLQFLFEYFSETQRNKGNFPGRFSGRQFSNSRSEMNVSTLELGDSALYLCASSLSGTGGLSYEQYFGPGTRLTVT.